This TCR beta chain was identified in a study of response to subunit inactivated influenza vaccine (dated by TCRdb to 2016 to 2019). Regarding the research as a whole: Deep quantitative profiling of the T cell receptor repertoire was used in the study to follow responses to a trivalent subunit inactivated influenza vaccine. General findings and caveats noted by the study authors: The authors proposed that each seasonal influenza vaccination may bring in only a limited number of new T cells.

Ends trimmed: V by 4 bases, J by 5 bases; bases unmatched to a gene: 3. The germline V gene (reference sequence) specifies SGHNT as CDR1 and YYREEE as CDR2. The cysteine opens and the phenylalanine closes a CDR3 of 13 amino acids. The entry retains the CDR3 DNA only, 39 bases that are in frame from base 1. Library preparation used RT-PCR. Sequenced using an Illumina HiSeq 2500. TCRdb's own reprocessing of the public reads used fastp at Q25 and MiXCR and kept productive beta chains. One record per CDR3 amino acid sequence lists the most common genes and DNA. This sample gives roughly 570,000 distinct CDR3 sequences in total; around 15% of them show up just once. The ten largest clonotypes hold approximately 10% of the sample. As for this clonotype: Its antigen has not been determined. The record has no base qualities; no much larger clone is one base away.

The receptor was isolated from a man aged 45-65 years who received an inactivated influenza vaccine. Donor details come from another sample of the same person, matched by shared clones. This material consisted of PBMCs from blood, taken roughly 12 days after vaccination. This chain joins TRBV5-4 to TRBJ2-5; 9 of the junction bases match TRBD1. The CDR3 here reads CASSMTGGETQYF. Read as DNA, the sequence is TGTGCCAGCAGCATGACAGGGGGGGAGACCCAGTACTTC. With the portions outside the CDR3 filled from the reference TRBV5-4 and TRBJ2-5 genes, the complete variable region becomes ETGVTQSPTHLIKTRGQQVTLRCSSQSGHNTVSWYQQALGQGPQFIFQYYREEENGRGNFPPRFSGLQFPNYSSELNVNALELDDSALYLCASSMTGGETQYFGPGTRLLVL.